The text below deals with one T cell receptor beta chain. This CDR3 is 15 amino acids long. Germline V lookup: CDR1 MDHEN, CDR2 SYDVKM. Unmatched junction bases numbered 11, after V lost 7 bases and J lost 4 bases. This entry comes from a study of control samples from healthy donors and cancer patients. The assay was immunoSEQ multiplex PCR, and TCRdb's table has in-frame clones only and misses some. There are 60,000 to 75,000 clones in the sample; 70% to 90% occur only once, and over 2% lies in the top ten. Input material: PBMCs. The origin of this receptor is a woman aged 45 to 65 with head and neck cancer. The chain uses TRBV28 and TRBJ2-7, with 9 bases identical to TRBD1. CDR3: CASTPTGTGFYEQYF. Here the CDR3 DNA reads TGTGCCAGCACCCCAACCGGGACAGGGTTTTACGAGCAGTACTTC.